These T cell receptor beta chains were read from a single sample in a study of blood T cell repertoires in COVID-19. Clones were sequenced by immunoSEQ multiplex PCR, and TCRdb holds only the in-frame ones, with some missing. This sample has 200,000 to 250,000 clones, with 84% found just once. The material sequenced was peripheral blood. The source of these receptors is a woman of 80 years or more with active or convalescent COVID-19. Each CDR3 is given with its conserved first and last residue. Fields, in order: clone size, J gene, D gene, V gene, CDR3 DNA, CDR3 protein. A D gene is named only where the DNA matches it firmly. Clone size is given for some rows only: seen once, a few or many times, or a class if the clone is expanded.

clone size: -; J gene: TRBJ2-2; D gene: -; V gene: TRBV6-2/TRBV6-3; CDR3 DNA: TGTGCCAGCAGTACGGGACTGGGGAACACCGGGGAGCTGTTTTTT; CDR3 protein: CASSTGLGNTGELFF
clone size: -; J gene: TRBJ2-3; D gene: -; V gene: TRBV5-4; CDR3 DNA: TGTGCCAGCAGCTTGAAGTCGACTTACCAAAGGAGAACAGATACGCAGTATTTT; CDR3 protein: CASSLKSTYQRRTDTQYF
clone size: few; J gene: TRBJ1-5; D gene: -; V gene: TRBV7-2; CDR3 DNA: TGTGCCAGCAGCTTAGAGAATTCCGGTAAGCCCCAGCATTTT; CDR3 protein: CASSLENSGKPQHF
clone size: -; J gene: TRBJ1-2; D gene: TRBD1; V gene: TRBV5-1; CDR3 DNA: TGCGCCAGCAGCTATGGACAGGGGAGAGGCTACACCTTC; CDR3 protein: CASSYGQGRGYTF
clone size: -; J gene: TRBJ1-1; D gene: -; V gene: TRBV6-1; CDR3 DNA: TGTGCCAGCAGTGAGGGGGGGAACACTGAAGCTTTCTTT; CDR3 protein: CASSEGGNTEAFF
clone size: -; J gene: TRBJ1-3; D gene: -; V gene: TRBV9; CDR3 DNA: TGTGCCAGCAGCGATTATGAGAGAAACACCATATATTTT; CDR3 protein: CASSDYERNTIYF
clone size: -; J gene: TRBJ2-2; D gene: -; V gene: TRBV11-3; CDR3 DNA: TGTGCCAGCTCACAGGGCCCCGGGGAGCTGTTTTTT; CDR3 protein: CASSQGPGELFF
clone size: -; J gene: TRBJ1-3; D gene: -; V gene: TRBV4-1; CDR3 DNA: TGCGCCAGCAGCCAAGGGGTGGGACTCCGCTCTGGAAACACCATATATTTT; CDR3 protein: CASSQGVGLRSGNTIYF
clone size: once; J gene: TRBJ2-7; D gene: -; V gene: TRBV6-5; CDR3 DNA: TGTGCCAGCAGGAGACATTACTCCTACGAGCAGTACTTC; CDR3 protein: CASRRHYSYEQYF
clone size: -; J gene: TRBJ2-3; D gene: TRBD2; V gene: TRBV5-4; CDR3 DNA: TGTGCCAGCAGCTTGGGCGGGGGGAGCACAGATACGCAGTATTTT; CDR3 protein: CASSLGGGSTDTQYF
clone size: -; J gene: TRBJ2-5; D gene: TRBD1; V gene: TRBV30; CDR3 DNA: TGTGCCTGGAGGGGGGACAGCCAAGAGACCCAGTACTTC; CDR3 protein: CAWRGDSQETQYF
clone size: -; J gene: TRBJ1-6; D gene: -; V gene: TRBV6-5; CDR3 DNA: TGTGCCAGCAGTTCTGAGGGAGCGTCTAATTCACCCCTCCACTTT; CDR3 protein: CASSSEGASNSPLHF
clone size: once; J gene: TRBJ1-1; D gene: TRBD1; V gene: TRBV6-2/TRBV6-3; CDR3 DNA: TGTGCCAGCAGCCGGGACAGGGGGCGGTTGGACACTGAAGCTTTCTTT; CDR3 protein: CASSRDRGRLDTEAFF
clone size: few; J gene: TRBJ1-4; D gene: -; V gene: TRBV7-9; CDR3 DNA: TGTGCCAGCAGCTTAGGACAGCCGTCTAATGAAAAACTGTTTTTT; CDR3 protein: CASSLGQPSNEKLFF
clone size: once; J gene: TRBJ1-4; D gene: -; V gene: TRBV10-2; CDR3 DNA: TGCGCCAGTTCCTCCGGGGTAACTAATGAAAAACTGTTTTTT; CDR3 protein: CASSSGVTNEKLFF
clone size: -; J gene: TRBJ1-6; D gene: -; V gene: TRBV30; CDR3 DNA: TGTGCCTACAGAGTGGGAGGGTCCTATAATTCACCCCTCCACTTT; CDR3 protein: CAYRVGGSYNSPLHF
clone size: -; J gene: TRBJ1-6; D gene: -; V gene: TRBV5-4; CDR3 DNA: TGTGCCAGCAGCGGCGGGGGTGGCTCACCCCTCCACTTT; CDR3 protein: CASSGGGGSPLHF